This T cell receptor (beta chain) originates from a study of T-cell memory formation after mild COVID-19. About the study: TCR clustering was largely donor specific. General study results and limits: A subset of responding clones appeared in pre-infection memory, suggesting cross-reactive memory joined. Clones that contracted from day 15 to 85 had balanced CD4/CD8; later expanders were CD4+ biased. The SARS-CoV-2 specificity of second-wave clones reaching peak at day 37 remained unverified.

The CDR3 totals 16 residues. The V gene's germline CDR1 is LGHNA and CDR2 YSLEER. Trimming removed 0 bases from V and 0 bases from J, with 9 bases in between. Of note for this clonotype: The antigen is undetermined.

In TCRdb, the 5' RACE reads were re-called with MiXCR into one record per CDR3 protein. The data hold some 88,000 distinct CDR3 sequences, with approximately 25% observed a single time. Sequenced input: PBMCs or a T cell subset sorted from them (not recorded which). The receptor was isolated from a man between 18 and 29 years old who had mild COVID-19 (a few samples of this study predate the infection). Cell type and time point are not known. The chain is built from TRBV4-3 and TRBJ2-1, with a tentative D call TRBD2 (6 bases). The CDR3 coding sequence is TGCGCCAGCAGCCAAGACGGAGGGAGCTCCTACAATGAGCAGTTCTTC. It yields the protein CASSQDGGSSYNEQFF.